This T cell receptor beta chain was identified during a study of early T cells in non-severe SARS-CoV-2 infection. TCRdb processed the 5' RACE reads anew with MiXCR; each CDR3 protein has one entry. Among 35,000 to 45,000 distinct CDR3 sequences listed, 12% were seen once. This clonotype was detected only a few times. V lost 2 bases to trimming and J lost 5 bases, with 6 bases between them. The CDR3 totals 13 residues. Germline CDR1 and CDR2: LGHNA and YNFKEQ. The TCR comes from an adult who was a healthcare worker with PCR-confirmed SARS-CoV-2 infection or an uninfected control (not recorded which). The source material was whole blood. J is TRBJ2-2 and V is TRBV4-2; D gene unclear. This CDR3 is CASSQSPTGELFF. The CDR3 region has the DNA TGTGCCAGCAGCCAATCTCCGACCGGGGAGCTGTTTTTT.